These 30 T cell receptor beta chains share one sample of origin, sequenced in a study of blood T cells in healthy people across ages. The authors ran a second PCR of about 7 to 12 cycles using a sample-barcoded 5' primer and a J-beta primer mix. MiXCR, run by TCRdb on the 5' RACE reads, gives a single entry per CDR3 protein. The profile shows 1.5 million to 2 million distinct CDR3 sequences, 40% to 55% of them singletons. The sample consisted of blood. These receptors came from a woman between 40 and 55 years old in good health.

This clonotype was seen only a few times. This rearrangement joins TRBV6-2 or TRBV6-3 to TRBJ2-7, with D maybe TRBD1 (7 bases). There are 13 residues in the CDR3. Trimming left V 7 bases short and J 6 bases short, with 16 bases between. Germline values: CDR1 MNHEY, CDR2 SVGEGT. CDR3 protein: CASTYGGGGEQYF. In DNA form, the CDR3 reads TGTGCCAGCACATACGGAGGGGGCGGCGAGCAGTACTTC.

This clonotype was counted once. The chain couples TRBV3-1 to TRBJ2-6; the D is unclear. Germline CDR1 LGHDT, CDR2 YNNKEL (reference sequence). The CDR3 spans 17 residues. Trimming cost V 0 bases and J 3 bases, with 12 bases left between them. CDR3 in DNA: TGTGCCAGCAGCCAAGAGTTCAGTGGGGATGGGGCCAACGTCCTGACTTTC. Its protein product is CASSQEFSGDGANVLTF. The variable domain in full, with the rest retrieved from reference TRBV3-1 and TRBJ2-6, is DTAVSQTPKYLVTQMGNDKSIKCEQNLGHDTMYWYKQDSKKFLKIMFSYNNKELIINETVPNRFSPKSPDKAHLNLHINSLELGDSAVYFCASSQEFSGDGANVLTFGAGSRLTVL.

The J gene is TRBJ1-2, the V gene TRBV7-6; a possible D gene is TRBD1 (6 bases). The CDR3 length is 15 residues. Germline values: CDR1 SGHVS, CDR2 FNYEAQ. V was cut by 5 bases and J by 4 bases, with 17 bases left in between. CDR3 loop: CASSEQGDPIYGYTF. As DNA, the CDR3 is TGTGCCAGCAGCGAACAGGGAGATCCTATCTATGGCTACACCTTC. Filled out from reference TRBV7-6 and TRBJ1-2, the complete variable domain reads GAGVSQSPRYKVTKRGQDVALRCDPISGHVSLYWYRQALGQGPEFLTYFNYEAQQDKSGLPNDRFSAERPEGSISTLTIQRTEQRDSAMYRCASSEQGDPIYGYTFGSGTRLTVV.

This chain links TRBV2 with TRBJ1-2, with TRBD1 identical over 8 bases. This CDR3 comprises 13 residues. The J segment lost 13 bases and the V segment lost 1 base, leaving 8 bases of the junction unmatched. The V gene's germline CDR1 is SNHLY and CDR2 FYNNEI. The CDR3 DNA sequence: TGTGCCAGCAGTGAAGACAGGGACAGGCCGTGCACCTTC. As protein: CASSEDRDRPCTF.

The chain couples TRBV11-2 to TRBJ2-7; possibly TRBD1 or TRBD2 for D (5 bases each). Gene TRBJ2-5 matches the end of the DNA better, so the J call may be wrong. Germline CDR1 is SGHAT and CDR2 is FQNNGV. There are 17 residues in the CDR3. CDR3 in amino acids: CASRLGTAGNLWETQYF. In nucleotides, the CDR3 is TGTGCCAGCAGACTCGGGACGGCCGGGAATCTTTGGGAGACCCAGTACTTC.

The chain is built from TRBV4-1 and TRBJ2-7; 7 nucleotides match TRBD1. V shed 4 bases and J 6 bases; nucleotides not matched to a gene: 9. This CDR3 comprises 14 residues. The germline V gene encodes CDR1 MGHRA and CDR2 YSYEKL. The CDR3 DNA sequence: TGCGCCAGCAGCCTACGGACAGGCCCCAGCGAGCAGTACTTC. This gives the protein CASSLRTGPSEQYF.

This clonotype has just a few counts. The V and J genes are TRBV29-1 and TRBJ2-7; TRBD2 matches at 10 bases. This CDR3 comprises 17 residues. With V trimmed by 6 bases and J by 0 bases, 14 bases remained unmatched. The germline gives CDR1 SQVTM, CDR2 ANQGSEA. DNA of the CDR3: TGCAGCGTGTGGGGACTAGCGCTTTCCCCCAGCTCCTACGAGCAGTACTTC. As protein: CSVWGLALSPSSYEQYF.

The chain uses TRBV20-1 and TRBJ2-3, with D hard to call. Germline CDR1 and CDR2: DFQATT and SNEGSKA (reference sequence). The CDR3 is made up of 11 amino acids. The ends were cut back, 5 bases at V and 2 bases at J, with 5 bases in the middle. CDR3 sequence (DNA): TGCAGTGCTCTAACCACAGATACGCAGTATTTT. Protein: CSALTTDTQYF.

The chain links TRBV20-1 to TRBJ2-6; tentative D call: TRBD1 (6 bases). The V gene's germline CDR1 is DFQATT and CDR2 SNEGSKA (reference sequence). V was trimmed by 4 bases and J by 2 bases, leaving 9 bases between them. The length of the CDR3 is 14 residues. The CDR3 nucleotides are TGCAGTGCTAACACAGGGACTGGGGCCAACGTCCTGACTTTC. This encodes CSANTGTGANVLTF.

V usage is TRBV24-1 and J usage is TRBJ2-1, with 10 bases aligning to TRBD2. The CDR3 consists of 18 residues. Per the germline V gene, CDR1 is KGHDR and CDR2 is SFDVKD. V shed 1 base and J 5 bases; nucleotides not matched to a gene: 10. This CDR3 is CATSDFTFGLADHNEQFF. CDR3 DNA sequence: TGTGCCACCAGTGATTTTACGTTCGGACTAGCGGACCACAATGAGCAGTTCTTC.

In its sample, this clonotype was seen a few times. The rearrangement uses TRBV29-1 and TRBJ1-2, with 9 bases that match TRBD1. The CDR3 is 15 residues long. J gave up 0 bases and V 6 bases, and 8 bases lay outside the gene matches. Germline CDR1 reads SQVTM; CDR2 reads ANQGSEA. DNA for the CDR3: TGCAGCGTAACAGGGGGCCAAGGCTCTAACTATGGCTACACCTTC. Protein: CSVTGGQGSNYGYTF. Variable domain in full (rest from reference TRBV29-1 and TRBJ1-2): SAVISQKPSRDICQRGTSLTIQCQVDSQVTMMFWYRQQPGQSLTLIATANQGSEATYESGFVIDKFPISRPNLTFSTLTVSNMSPEDSSIYLCSVTGGQGSNYGYTFGSGTRLTVV.

The chain joins TRBV12-3 or TRBV12-4 to TRBJ2-5, with D possibly being TRBD1 or TRBD2 (5 bases each). This CDR3 has 17 amino acids. V was pared by 4 bases and J by 11 bases, with 29 bases between. The chain's CDR3 is CASSSSFGTLNSDEQYF. As DNA, the CDR3 is TGTGCCAGCAGTTCCTCTTTCGGGACCCTTAACAGTGATGAGCAGTACTTC.

This clonotype has just a few counts. CDR3 sequence: CSAQSPGQETQYF. In DNA, the CDR3 is TGCAGTGCCCAATCCCCGGGCCAAGAGACCCAGTACTTC. The chain carries TRBV20-1 and TRBJ2-5, with D hard to call. The CDR3 runs to 13 residues. Germline assignment: CDR1 DFQATT and CDR2 SNEGSKA (reference sequence). Trimming took 6 bases from V and 1 from J, leaving 12 bases between them.

The chain is built from TRBV6-5 and TRBJ2-1; TRBD1 agrees at 7 bases. V was pared by 3 bases and J by 3 bases, with 11 bases of the junction left unmatched. The CDR3 extends over 17 amino acids. In germline, CDR1 is MNHEY, CDR2 SVGAGI. The CDR3 region is CASSYQGDSGFYNEQFF. The CDR3 DNA reads as TGTGCCAGCAGTTATCAAGGGGACAGCGGATTCTACAATGAGCAGTTCTTC.

This sequence joins TRBV4-1 and TRBJ2-3; 8 bases match TRBD1. Germline lookup yields CDR1 MGHRA and CDR2 YSYEKL. Germline trimming cut 3 bases from V and 1 base from J; bases unmatched to any gene: 3. This CDR3 spans 15 amino acids. The CDR3 loop is CASSQETGGTDTQYF. DNA of the CDR3: TGCGCCAGCAGCCAGGAGACAGGGGGCACAGATACGCAGTATTTT.

This clonotype showed up just a few times. V is TRBV27 and J is TRBJ2-7, with 7 bases fitting TRBD2. Germline V gives CDR1 MNHEY, CDR2 SMNVEV (reference sequence). V was pared by 5 bases and J by 0 bases, with 7 bases of the junction left unmatched. The CDR3 spans 15 residues. CDR3 nucleotide sequence: TGTGCCAGCAGTGACGGGGGGTGGAGCTCCTACGAGCAGTACTTC. This sequence encodes CASSDGGWSSYEQYF.

The rearrangement uses TRBV20-1 and TRBJ2-4; D not resolved. This CDR3 comprises 15 residues. Trimming removed 5 bases at V and 0 bases at J, with 14 bases between. CDR1 is DFQATT, CDR2 SNEGSKA, per germline (reference sequence). The CDR3, as DNA: TGCAGTGCTGGGATCGCACAGCTAGCCAAAAACATTCAGTACTTC. Translation gives CSAGIAQLAKNIQYF.

This chain uses TRBV20-1 with TRBJ1-2, with a tentative D call TRBD1 (5 bases). This CDR3 has 12 residues. The ends were cut back, 5 bases at V and 6 bases at J, with 13 bases in the middle. Germline CDR1 is DFQATT and CDR2 is SNEGSKA (reference sequence). CDR3 coding DNA: TGCAGTGCTCTCGGTGGGGCGGATGGCTACACCTTC. It yields the protein CSALGGADGYTF.

The rearrangement joins TRBV21-1 to TRBJ1-2. TRBV21-1 is termed a pseudogene. The CDR3 is 13 amino acids. CDR3 loop: CASSKRIYYGYTF. CDR3 DNA: TGTGCCAGCAGCAAACGGATTTACTATGGCTACACCTTC.

The chain has TRBV12-3 or TRBV12-4 and TRBJ1-2; TRBD1 matches at 8 bases. The CDR3 covers 14 residues. Trimming removed 8 bases from V and 4 bases from J; junction bases left unmatched: 9. The CDR3 DNA reads TGTGCCAGCGACGGGACAGGTGGACGCTATGGCTACACCTTC. Its translation: CASDGTGGRYGYTF.

The chain links TRBV7-6 to TRBJ1-5; no definite D call. CDR1 and CDR2 from the germline V gene are SGHVS and FNYEAQ. V lost 1 base, J lost 7 bases, and 8 bases lay in between. This CDR3 comprises 13 residues. For the CDR3, the DNA is TGTGCCAGCAGCTTAGTTTTCGGACAGCCCCAGCATTTT. It specifies CASSLVFGQPQHF.

V gene TRBV27 combines with J gene TRBJ2-5; the match to TRBD2 covers 9 bases. Looked up from germline, CDR1 is MNHEY and CDR2 is SMNVEV (reference sequence). CDR3 length: 16 residues. Germline trimming cut 3 bases from V and 1 base from J; bases unmatched to any gene: 6. The CDR3 DNA reads TGTGCCAGCAGTTTTGCGACGGGACTAGCCCAAGAGACCCAGTACTTC. Translation gives CASSFATGLAQETQYF.

This clonotype appeared a single time. The V gene is TRBV25-1, the J gene TRBJ2-7; 9 bases are a match to TRBD1. With V trimmed by 6 bases and J by 7 bases, 7 bases remained unmatched. CDR1 MGHDK and CDR2 SYGVNS come from the germline V gene. The CDR3 consists of 13 residues. The CDR3 loop reads CASRRGTGPEQYF. DNA of the CDR3: TGTGCCAGCAGACGCGGGACAGGGCCTGAGCAGTACTTC.

This sequence joins TRBV7-9 and TRBJ1-6; weak D call: TRBD1 (5 bases). Per the germline V gene, CDR1 is SEHNR and CDR2 is FQNEAQ (reference sequence). V was clipped by 6 bases and J by 5 bases, with 11 bases between them. The CDR3 contains 14 residues. CDR3 protein: CASRGGENNSPLHF. Written as DNA, the CDR3 is TGTGCCAGCAGGGGGGGGGAGAATAATTCACCCCTCCACTTT.

The rearrangement links TRBV28 to TRBJ2-4; D uncertain. Germline V gene data show CDR1 as MDHEN and CDR2 as SYDVKM. V was shortened by 2 bases and J by 7 bases, with 12 bases between the two germline ends. The CDR3 contains 14 residues. In DNA form, the CDR3 reads TGTGCCAGCAGTTTACGGGCCGGTTTCAACATTCAGTACTTC. Encoded protein: CASSLRAGFNIQYF. The full variable domain, completed using reference TRBV28 and TRBJ2-4, is DVKVTQSSRYLVKRTGEKVFLECVQDMDHENMFWYRQDPGLGLRLIYFSYDVKMKEKGDIPEGYSVSREKKERFSLILESASTNQTSMYLCASSLRAGFNIQYFGAGTRLSVL.

This clonotype was detected only a few times. An end of the junction differs from the germline gene, which may be a read error. The chain uses TRBV27 and TRBJ2-7; D is ambiguous. The CDR3 runs to 14 residues. The germline CDR1 and CDR2 sequences are MNHEY and SMNVEV (reference sequence). The CDR3 here is CASSFRGSPYEQYF. The CDR3, as DNA: TGTGCTAGCAGTTTCAGAGGTTCACCCTACGAGCAGTACTTC.

This clonotype was detected only once. No conserved phenylalanine or tryptophan is present at the end of the CDR3, so a read error is the likely explanation. The chain carries TRBV7-2 and TRBJ2-7, with 7 bases that match TRBD1. V was pared by 5 bases and J by 7 bases, with 14 bases of the junction left unmatched. CDR3 length equals 15 residues. CDR1 and CDR2 from the germline V gene are SGHTA and FQGNSA. The DNA of the CDR3 is TGTGCCAGCAGCGCCTTGGACAGGAATTACGATGAGCAGTACATC. It specifies CASSALDRNYDEQYI.

This clonotype was picked up a small number of times. V gene TRBV15 combines with J gene TRBJ2-4, with no clear D. The V gene's germline CDR1 is LNHNV and CDR2 YYDKDF (reference sequence). There are 12 residues in the CDR3. V shed 4 bases and J shed 13 bases, with 14 bases lying between them. Here the CDR3 reads CATSITDQEQYF. CDR3 nucleotides: TGTGCCACCAGCATAACAGATCAAGAGCAGTACTTC.

The chain uses TRBV4-3 and TRBJ2-3; no clear D. There are 14 residues in the CDR3. From germline, CDR1 is LGHNA and CDR2 YSLEER. V shed 0 bases and J shed 4 bases, with 8 bases lying between them. The CDR3 loop reads CASSQETFSDTQYF. Written as DNA, the CDR3 is TGCGCCAGCAGCCAAGAAACTTTCTCAGATACGCAGTATTTT.

The chain recombines TRBV5-1 with TRBJ2-3, with 9 bases matching TRBD2. Germline trimming cut 4 bases from V and 4 bases from J; bases unmatched to any gene: 7. Germline V gene data show CDR1 as SGHRS and CDR2 as YFSETQ. The CDR3 sequence is 15 residues long. The CDR3 region has the DNA TGCGCCAGCAGCGGCGGGGGGGCCGAAGCAGATACGCAGTATTTT. It yields the protein CASSGGGAEADTQYF.